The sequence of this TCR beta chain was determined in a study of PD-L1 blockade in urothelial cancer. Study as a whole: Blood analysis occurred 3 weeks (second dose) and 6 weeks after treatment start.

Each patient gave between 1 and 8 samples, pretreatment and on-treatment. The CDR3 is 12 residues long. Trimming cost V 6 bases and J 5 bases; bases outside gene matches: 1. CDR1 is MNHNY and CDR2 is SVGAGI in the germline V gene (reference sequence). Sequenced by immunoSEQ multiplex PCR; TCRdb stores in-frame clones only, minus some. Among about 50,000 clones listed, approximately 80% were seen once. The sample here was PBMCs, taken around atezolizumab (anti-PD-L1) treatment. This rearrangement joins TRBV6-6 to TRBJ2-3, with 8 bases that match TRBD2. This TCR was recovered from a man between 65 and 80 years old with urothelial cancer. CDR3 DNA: TGTGCCAGCAGGCTAGCGGGAGATACGCAGTATTTT. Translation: CASRLAGDTQYF.